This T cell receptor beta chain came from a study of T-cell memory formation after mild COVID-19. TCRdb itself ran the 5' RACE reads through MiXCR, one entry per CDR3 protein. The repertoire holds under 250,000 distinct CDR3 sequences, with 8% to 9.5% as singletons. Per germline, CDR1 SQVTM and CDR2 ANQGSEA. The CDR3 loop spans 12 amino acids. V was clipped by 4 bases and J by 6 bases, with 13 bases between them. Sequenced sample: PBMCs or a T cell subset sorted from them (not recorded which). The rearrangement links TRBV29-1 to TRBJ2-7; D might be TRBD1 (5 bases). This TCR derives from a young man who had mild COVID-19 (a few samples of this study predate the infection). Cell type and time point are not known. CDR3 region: CSVGRVDSEQYF. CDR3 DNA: TGCAGCGTTGGCAGGGTGGATTCCGAGCAGTACTTC.